The clone carrying this T cell receptor (beta chain) was observed a single time. What it binds is not known. The ViraFEST assay expanded antigen-specific CD4+ T cells with viral peptide pools before sequencing. Isolating CD4+ T cells followed less than 12 days of culture. None of the vaccinated had previously contracted SARS-CoV-2, and their nucleocapsid antibodies tested negative. This entry belongs to a study of vaccination effects on CD4 cells after COVID-19. Study-level points and caveats: Marked contraction was observed in infection-induced and vaccine-induced clones late after vaccination.

V lost 4 bases and J lost 3, with 7 bases in between. CDR1 and CDR2 (germline): SGHRS, YFSETQ. The CDR3 runs 12 residues. Libraries were prepared by immunoSEQ multiplex PCR; TCRdb keeps only in-frame clonotypes and omits some of them. The repertoire holds under 30,000 clones, with roughly 74% as singletons. The chain recombines TRBV5-1 with TRBJ1-2; the D gene is possibly TRBD1 (5 bases). The TCR originated in a human donor who received a COVID-19 vaccine. This material consisted of CD4+ T cells from PBMCs cultured with HCoV-NL63 spike peptides, taken before COVID-19 vaccination. The CDR3 loop is CASSLGDYGYTF. The CDR3 nucleotides read TGCGCCAGCAGCCTAGGGGACTATGGCTACACCTTC.